This entry features one T cell receptor beta chain sequence. As yet, its antigen is unknown. Using immunoSEQ multiplex PCR, the repertoire was profiled, and TCRdb retains in-frame clones only, with some absent. Found here are 100,000 to 150,000 clones, approximately 90% of them singletons; the top ten hold 1.6%. This sample was taken from a study of T cell responses to AZD1222 COVID-19 vaccine. Study conclusions and caveats: Increases in Spike-specific TCR breadth and depth were seen after two AZD1222 doses.

Germline CDR1 is SNHLY and CDR2 is FYNNEI. This CDR3 is built from 15 residues. With 8 bases clipped from V and 0 bases from J, the junction kept 9 bases outside the gene matches. This receptor was taken from an adult in good health. This material consisted of peripheral blood, taken on day 0 of AZD1222 vaccination. The chain combines TRBV2 with TRBJ2-7; 8 bases agree with TRBD1. CDR3 sequence (DNA): TGTGCCAGCCTCCCCGGACAGGGCTTCTCCTACGAGCAGTACTTC. Its translation is CASLPGQGFSYEQYF.